The 23 T cell receptor beta chains below all came from one sample that was sequenced in a study of blood T cell repertoires in COVID-19. TCRdb keeps only in-frame clones here, not all; method: immunoSEQ multiplex PCR. The sample consists of 200,000 to 250,000 clones, about 79% of them appearing once. The sample comprised peripheral blood. These receptors were collected from a human donor in a cohort sampled during active COVID-19.

The chain is built from TRBV14 and TRBJ2-7, with 13 bases fitting TRBD2. With 0 bases clipped from V and 6 bases from J, the junction kept 11 bases outside the gene matches. CDR1 is SGHDN and CDR2 is FVKESK in the germline V gene. The CDR3 loop spans 18 amino acids. CDR3 in amino acids: CASSQDPRTSGSLLEQYF. The CDR3, as DNA: TGTGCCAGCAGCCAAGATCCGCGGACTAGCGGGAGTTTACTCGAGCAGTACTTC.

The J gene is TRBJ2-2, the V gene TRBV28, with 9 positions matching TRBD2. Germline V CDR1 and CDR2: MDHEN, SYDVKM. The V and J ends lost 3 bases and 10 bases, in that order; junction bases with no gene match: 3. There are 13 residues in the CDR3. CDR3 bases: TGTGCCAGCAGTTTTCTAGCGGGGTTGGAGCTGTTTTTT. Amino acid sequence: CASSFLAGLELFF.

The rearrangement joins TRBV6-5 to TRBJ2-1; 7 bases match TRBD1. CDR3 length: 14 amino acids. Germline V gene sequence: CDR1 MNHEY, CDR2 SVGAGI. The trim removed 4 bases at V and 6 bases at J, leaving 6 bases unmatched. CDR3 loop: CASSSRWDSNEQFF. The DNA for the CDR3 is TGTGCCAGCAGTTCCCGCTGGGACAGCAATGAGCAGTTCTTC.

The genes are TRBV5-1 and TRBJ1-3, with TRBD1 matching 7 bases. CDR1 is SGHRS, CDR2 YFSETQ, per germline. The length of the CDR3 is 16 residues. Losses at the gene ends were 1 base for V and 1 base for J; bases not matched to a gene: 5. This chain's CDR3 is CASSLNSGQSGNTIYF. CDR3 nucleotide sequence: TGCGCCAGCAGCTTGAATTCGGGACAGTCTGGAAACACCATATATTTT. Drawing the rest from reference TRBV5-1 and TRBJ1-3, the complete variable domain is KAGVTQTPRYLIKTRGQQVTLSCSPISGHRSVSWYQQTPGQGLQFLFEYFSETQRNKGNFPGRFSGRQFSNSRSEMNVSTLELGDSALYLCASSLNSGQSGNTIYFGEGSWLTVV.

V and J are TRBV2 and TRBJ2-2, with 7 positions matching TRBD2. This CDR3 comprises 15 residues. V shed 5 bases, J shed 3 bases, and the junction held 6 bases outside the gene matches. The germline V gene has CDR1 SNHLY and CDR2 FYNNEI. The chain's CDR3 is CASSSTSWDTGELFF. The CDR3 bases are TGTGCCAGCAGTTCGACTAGCTGGGACACCGGGGAGCTGTTTTTT.

Points on this clone: One junction end disagrees with the germline gene, perhaps due to a read error. The chain couples TRBV7-7 to TRBJ2-2; TRBD2 matches at 11 bases. The germline V gene encodes CDR1 SSHAT and CDR2 FNYEAQ (reference sequence). The CDR3 consists of 22 residues. The CDR3 DNA reads as TGTGCTAGCAGCTTTGGCCCCTCCTGGCTAGCGGGAGGTTCACGGGAAGGCGGGGAGCTGTTTTTT. It encodes CASSFGPSWLAGGSREGGELFF.

This chain joins TRBV11-2 and TRBJ2-7; possibly TRBD2 for D (5 bases). V was cut by 1 base and J by 2 bases, with 9 bases left in between. Germline V CDR1 and CDR2: SGHAT, FQNNGV. The CDR3 loop spans 14 amino acids. The CDR3 loop is CASSLGLAAYEQYF. As DNA, the CDR3 is TGTGCCAGCAGCTTAGGCCTAGCCGCCTACGAGCAGTACTTC.

Here the CDR3 DNA reads TGTGCCAGCAGCCTCGGACAGGGGGCATCTCAGTACGAGCAGTACTTC. It is translated as CASSLGQGASQYEQYF. This chain uses TRBV5-6 with TRBJ2-7, with 11 nucleotides matching TRBD1. Germline lookup yields CDR1 SGHDT and CDR2 YYEEEE. The CDR3 sequence is 16 residues long. The trim removed 4 bases at V and 4 bases at J, leaving 10 bases unmatched.

The rearrangement uses TRBV5-1 and TRBJ1-3; D is unclear. The V and J ends lost 0 bases and 4 bases respectively, with 8 bases between them. CDR1 SGHRS and CDR2 YFSETQ come from the germline V gene. The CDR3 extends over 14 amino acids. This CDR3 reads CASSLAGEGNTIYF. Written as DNA, the CDR3 is TGCGCCAGCAGCTTGGCGGGAGAAGGAAACACCATATATTTT.

This rearrangement joins TRBV7-2 to TRBJ2-2, with D tentatively TRBD1 (7 bases). The germline V and J ends were trimmed by 10 bases and 6 bases, with 18 bases remaining between them. Germline CDR1 SGHTA, CDR2 FQGNSA. CDR3 length equals 14 residues. The CDR3 reads CATGGPNRAGELFF. CDR3 nucleotide sequence: TGTGCCACAGGGGGGCCTAACCGAGCCGGGGAGCTGTTTTTT.

The chain is built from TRBV9 and TRBJ2-3, with 8 bases matching TRBD2. J was trimmed by 2 bases and V by 0 bases; bases with no gene match: 20. The CDR3 is made up of 21 amino acids. CDR1 SGDLS and CDR2 YYNGEE come from the germline V gene. The CDR3 reads CASSVERTSYLPAINTDTQYF. The DNA for the CDR3 is TGTGCCAGCAGCGTAGAAAGGACTAGCTATCTCCCGGCCATAAACACAGATACGCAGTATTTT.

The genes are TRBV5-4 and TRBJ2-5; D is perhaps TRBD2 (6 bases). The CDR3 loop spans 14 amino acids. With 0 bases removed from V and 1 base from J, the gap between germline ends came to 7 bases. CDR1 and CDR2 from the germline V gene are SGHNT and YYREEE (reference sequence). CDR3 region: CASSLGGVQETQYF. CDR3 sequence (DNA): TGTGCCAGCAGCTTGGGGGGGGTCCAAGAGACCCAGTACTTC.

A note on this clone: A read error may account for a junction end that differs from germline. The V call is TRBV11-2, the J call TRBJ2-1; 10 nucleotides agree with TRBD2. Germline CDR1 is SGHAT and CDR2 is FQNNGV. This CDR3 spans 11 amino acids. CDR3: CASGQGLAEIF. CDR3 DNA sequence: TGTGCCAGCGGGCAAGGACTAGCGGAGATCTTC.

In this sample, this clone turned up once. Other DNA sequences in this sample translate to the same CDR3. This chain joins TRBV27 and TRBJ2-3; D remains ambiguous. CDR3 length: 14 amino acids. Germline CDR1 is MNHEY and CDR2 is SMNVEV (reference sequence). The V end was cut by 6 bases, the J end by 5 bases, with 15 bases between. This chain's CDR3 is CASSRLASGDTQYF. CDR3 coding DNA: TGTGCCAGCAGCCGCCTTGCTAGTGGAGATACGCAGTATTTT.

The chain uses TRBV30 and TRBJ2-5; unclear D gene. V lost 2 bases to trimming and J lost 1 base, with 11 bases between them. The CDR3 is 14 amino acids. Germline V gene sequence: CDR1 GTSNPN, CDR2 SVGIG (reference sequence). The CDR3 loop reads CAWSKSSVQETQYF. CDR3 DNA sequence: TGTGCCTGGAGTAAGTCGTCAGTCCAAGAGACCCAGTACTTC.

Remarks on this clone: Within the sample, other DNA sequences also encode this same CDR3. The chain employs TRBV7-9 and TRBJ2-3; 13 positions match TRBD2. The V segment lost 5 bases and the J segment 4 bases; nucleotides outside the gene matches: 6. The V gene's germline CDR1 is SEHNR and CDR2 FQNEAQ (reference sequence). The CDR3 is 16 residues long. This CDR3 is CASSPGLAGVADTQYF. The CDR3 DNA is TGTGCCAGCAGCCCTGGACTAGCGGGAGTTGCAGATACGCAGTATTTT.

V is TRBV27 and J is TRBJ2-7; no clear D. This CDR3 has 14 residues. V was clipped by 3 bases and J by 1 base, with 10 bases between them. Germline lookup yields CDR1 MNHEY and CDR2 SMNVEV (reference sequence). DNA for the CDR3: TGTGCCAGCAGTTTCCAATACTATTCCTACGAGCAGTACTTC. It encodes CASSFQYYSYEQYF.

V gene TRBV18 combines with J gene TRBJ1-4; possibly TRBD1 for D (5 bases). V lost 3 bases to trimming and J lost 3 bases, with 14 bases between them. Germline V gene sequence: CDR1 KGHSH, CDR2 LQKENI. The CDR3 extends over 16 amino acids. CDR3 in DNA: TGTGCCAGCTCACCGAAGTTGGGACTGCCTAATGAAAAACTGTTTTTT. It yields the protein CASSPKLGLPNEKLFF.

The table lists this clone with a count of one. The chain employs TRBV6-5 and TRBJ2-7, with 10 bases that match TRBD1. V lost 4 bases and J lost 6; bases outside the gene matches: 6. Germline-derived CDR1 and CDR2 are MNHEY and SVGAGI. CDR3 length: 14 residues. The CDR3 here is CASSFGTGAAEQYF. The CDR3 coding sequence is TGTGCCAGCAGTTTCGGGACAGGGGCGGCCGAGCAGTACTTC.

The chain has TRBV3-1 (or the pseudogene TRBV3-2) and TRBJ1-2, with a tentative D call TRBD1 (5 bases). CDR3 length: 15 amino acids. V shed 4 bases and J shed 1 base, with 13 bases lying between them. Germline CDR1 is LGHDT and CDR2 is YNNKEL (reference sequence). CDR3: CASSLHRRDNYGYTF. The CDR3 DNA sequence: TGTGCCAGCAGCCTCCACAGGCGTGATAACTATGGCTACACCTTC.

The chain is built from TRBV27 and TRBJ2-2; 9 bases line up with TRBD2. CDR1 is MNHEY, CDR2 SMNVEV, per germline (reference sequence). Losses at the gene ends were 2 bases for V and 0 bases for J; bases not matched to a gene: 13. The CDR3 runs 20 residues. CDR3 sequence reads: CASSLKASGTYLSNTGELFF. CDR3 DNA: TGTGCCAGCAGTTTAAAGGCTAGCGGGACCTATTTATCGAACACCGGGGAGCTGTTTTTT.

This clone was picked up a small number of times. The chain employs TRBV4-1 and TRBJ2-1, with D hard to call. V was clipped by 0 bases and J by 6 bases, with 9 bases between them. The CDR3 covers 14 residues. The germline V gene has CDR1 MGHRA and CDR2 YSYEKL. CDR3 loop: CASSQDLVGNEQFF. The CDR3 bases are TGCGCCAGCAGCCAAGACCTAGTCGGCAATGAGCAGTTCTTC.

The chain joins TRBV20-1 to TRBJ2-1; 8 bases are shared with TRBD2. The length of the CDR3 is 15 residues. The germline V gene encodes CDR1 DFQATT and CDR2 SNEGSKA (reference sequence). J was trimmed by 0 bases and V by 3 bases; bases with no gene match: 4. CDR3 sequence (DNA): TGCAGTGCTAGTGGACTAGCCGGCTCCTACAATGAGCAGTTCTTC. This sequence encodes CSASGLAGSYNEQFF.